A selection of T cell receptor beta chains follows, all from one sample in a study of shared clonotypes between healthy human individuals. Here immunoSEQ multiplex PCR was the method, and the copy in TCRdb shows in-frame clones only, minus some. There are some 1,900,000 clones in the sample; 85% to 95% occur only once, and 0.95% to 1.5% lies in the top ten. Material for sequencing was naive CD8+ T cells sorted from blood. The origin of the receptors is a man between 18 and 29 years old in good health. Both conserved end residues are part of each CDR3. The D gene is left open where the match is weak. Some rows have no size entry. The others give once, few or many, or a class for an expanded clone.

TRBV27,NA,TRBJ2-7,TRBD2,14,TGTGCCAGCTCTAGCGGGGGCCATCTACGCGGGCAGTACTTC,CASSSGGHLRGQYF
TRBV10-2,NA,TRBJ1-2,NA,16,TGCGCCAGCAGTAGATACTCCCAGGGAGCTAACTATGGCTACACCTTC,CASSRYSQGANYGYTF
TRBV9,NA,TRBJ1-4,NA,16,TGTGCCAGCAGCGTTGCGGGAAGCCAGGCTGGTGAAAAACTGTTTTTT,CASSVAGSQAGEKLFF
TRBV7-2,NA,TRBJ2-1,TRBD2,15,TGTGCCAGCAGCTTACTAGCGGGAGGGCACAATGAGCAGTTCTTC,CASSLLAGGHNEQFF
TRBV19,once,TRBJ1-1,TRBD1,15,TGTGCCAGTAGTATGACAGGGGCGATGAACACTGAAGCTTTCTTT,CASSMTGAMNTEAFF
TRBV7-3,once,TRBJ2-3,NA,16,TGTGCCAGCAGTTTACTGGTGGGGGGAGATGGCGCTACGCAGTATTTT,CASSLLVGGDGATQYF
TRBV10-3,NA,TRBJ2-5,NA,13,TGTGCCATCAGTGGGGGCTTACAAGAGACCCAGTACTTC,CAISGGLQETQYF
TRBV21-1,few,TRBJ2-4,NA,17,TGTGCCAGCAGCAAAGGGGGTATGGACAGGGCCAAAAACATTCAGTACTTC,CASSKGGMDRAKNIQYF
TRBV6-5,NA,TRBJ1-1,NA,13,TGTGCCAGCGTGTCGGTAATGAACACTGAAGCTTTCTTT,CASVSVMNTEAFF
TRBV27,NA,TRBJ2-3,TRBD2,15,TGTGCCAGCAGTTTTCCAGCGGGGGGGGCAGATACGCAGTATTTT,CASSFPAGGADTQYF
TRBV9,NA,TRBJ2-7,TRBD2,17,TGTGCCAGCAGCGTAGCGGAGAGGCGGGGGTCTTCCTACGAGCAGTACTTC,CASSVAERRGSSYEQYF
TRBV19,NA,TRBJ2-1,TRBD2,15,TGTGCCAGTAGCCCACTAGCGGGAGGGGTCAATGAGCAGTTCTTC,CASSPLAGGVNEQFF
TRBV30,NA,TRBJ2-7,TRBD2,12,TGTGCCTGGACAGCGGGAGCCTACGAGCAGTACTTC,CAWTAGAYEQYF
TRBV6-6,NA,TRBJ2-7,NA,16,TGTGCCAGCAGTTATTTAGCAGAAGGACAGTCCTACGAGCAGTACTTC,CASSYLAEGQSYEQYF
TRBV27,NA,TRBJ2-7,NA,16,TGTGCCAGCACCCTAAGGGGCGGGGGCCCACCCTACGAGCAGTACTTC,CASTLRGGGPPYEQYF
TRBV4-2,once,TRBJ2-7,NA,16,TGTGCCAGCAGCCAAGATATAGGGGCCGAGTCCTACGAGCAGTACTTC,CASSQDIGAESYEQYF
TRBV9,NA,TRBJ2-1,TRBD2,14,TGTGCCAGTGGGACCGGGACTAGCGTTAATGAGCAGTTCTTC,CASGTGTSVNEQFF
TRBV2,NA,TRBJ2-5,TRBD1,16,TGTGCCAGCAGTGAAGTGGCCAGGGGGTTATGGGAGACCCAGTACTTC,CASSEVARGLWETQYF
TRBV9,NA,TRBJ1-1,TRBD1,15,TGTGCCAGCAGCCAGCGGAAAGACAGGGGCACTGAAGCTTTCTTT,CASSQRKDRGTEAFF
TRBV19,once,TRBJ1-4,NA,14,TGTGCCATTAGACTCCCGGCAGAGGATGAAAAACTGTTTTTT,CAIRLPAEDEKLFF
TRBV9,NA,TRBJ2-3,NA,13,TGTGCCAGCAGCGCCAGGGGCACAGATACGCAGTATTTT,CASSARGTDTQYF
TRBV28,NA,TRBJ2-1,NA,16,TGTGCCAGCAGTTCCCTGGGAGGGGGCTCCTACAATGAGCAGTTCTTC,CASSSLGGGSYNEQFF
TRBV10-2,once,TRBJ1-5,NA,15,TGCGCCAGCAGTGAAGGAGGGTCGAGCAATCAGCCCCAGCATTTT,CASSEGGSSNQPQHF
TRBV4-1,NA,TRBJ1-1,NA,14,TGCGCCAGCAGCCAGGTCGGGCTGAACACTGAAGCTTTCTTT,CASSQVGLNTEAFF
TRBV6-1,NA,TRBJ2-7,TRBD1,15,TGTGCCAGCAGTGGAGACAGGGTTAGCTCCTACGAGCAGTACTTC,CASSGDRVSSYEQYF
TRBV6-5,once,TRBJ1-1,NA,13,TGTGCCAGCAGTTCCTGGGACGCCACCGAAGCTTTCTTT,CASSSWDATEAFF
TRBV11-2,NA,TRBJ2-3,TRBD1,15,TGTGCCAGCAGTCGGGACAGGGATCGCACAGATACGCAGTATTTT,CASSRDRDRTDTQYF
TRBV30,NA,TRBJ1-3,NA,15,TGTGCCTGGGCCCCGGGGACAAGCTCTGGAAACACCATATATTTT,CAWAPGTSSGNTIYF
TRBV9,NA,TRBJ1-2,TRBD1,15,TGTGCCAGCACCCCGGAGGAGGGGGCCCCTCTTGGCTACACCTTC,CASTPEEGAPLGYTF
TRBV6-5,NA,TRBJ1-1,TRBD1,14,TGTGCCAGCAGTTACCCCGGACAGGGAGCGGGCGCTTTCTTT,CASSYPGQGAGAFF
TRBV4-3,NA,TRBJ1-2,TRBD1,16,TGCGCCAGCAGCCAAGATTCCGGGGGGACAGCCTATGGCTACACCTTC,CASSQDSGGTAYGYTF
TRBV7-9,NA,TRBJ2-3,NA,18,TGTGCCAGCAGCCCAAGACTCGGGGACTCCCCTAGCACAGATACGCAGTATTTT,CASSPRLGDSPSTDTQYF
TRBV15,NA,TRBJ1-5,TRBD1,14,TGTGCCACCAGGAGGACAGGCGAGGATCAGCCCCAGCATTTT,CATRRTGEDQPQHF
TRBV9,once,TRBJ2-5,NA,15,TGTGCCAGCAGCGTAGGCGAAGGGCACCAAGAGACCCAGTACTTC,CASSVGEGHQETQYF
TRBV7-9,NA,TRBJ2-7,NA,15,TGTGCCAGCAGCTTATCGGCAGGGCGCTCCTACGAGCAGTACTTC,CASSLSAGRSYEQYF
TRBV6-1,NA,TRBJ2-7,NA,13,TGTGCCGTCTTGGGGCAGGAAACCTACGAGCAGTACTTC,CAVLGQETYEQYF
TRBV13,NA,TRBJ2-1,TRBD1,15,TGTGCCAGCAGCCCCGGGACAGGGTTGGTCAATGAGCAGTTCTTC,CASSPGTGLVNEQFF
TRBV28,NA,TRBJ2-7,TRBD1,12,TGTGCCCTCGGACAGGGGGCCTACGAGCAGTACTTC,CALGQGAYEQYF
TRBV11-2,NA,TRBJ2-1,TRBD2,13,TGTGCCAGCAGTCCCGGCGGGGGAAGGGAGCAGTTCTTC,CASSPGGGREQFF
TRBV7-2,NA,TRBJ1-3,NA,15,TGTGCCAGCATCTTGATCTCCTTCTCTGGAAACACCATATATTTT,CASILISFSGNTIYF
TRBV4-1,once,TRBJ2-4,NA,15,TGCGCCAGCAGCGCCGCTGGACAAGGGGGGAACATTCAGTACTTC,CASSAAGQGGNIQYF
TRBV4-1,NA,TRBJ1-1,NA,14,TGCGCCAGCAGCCAAGATCGGGGCGGCACTGAAGCTTTCTTT,CASSQDRGGTEAFF